What follows describes a single T cell receptor (beta chain). As yet, its antigen is unknown. The sample is drawn from a study of T cell repertoires in aging, cancer and after chemotherapy. Study overall: Donors were grouped into six age bands spanning 30 or younger through 70 or older. Pre- and post-chemotherapy samples were paired from glioblastoma patients treated with temozolomide-based therapy. Study-wide results and caveats: Loss of evenness, beyond lost richness, contributed to age-related TCR diversity decline in cancer patients. Rebound thymic output was suggested by rising median generation probability during chemotherapy in each cancer cohort.

The V gene lost 1 base and the J gene lost 3 bases, with 9 bases spanning the gap. The CDR3 has 14 amino acids. The V gene's germline CDR1 is SGHDN and CDR2 FVKESK. Amplification of TCR beta used genomic DNA extracted from peripheral blood. A mixed TRB-A/B primer pool amplified rearranged TRB by multiplex touch-down PCR. TCRdb ran MiXCR on the multiplex PCR reads and lists one entry per CDR3 protein. The sample holds a few thousand distinct CDR3 sequences, 50% to 75% seen once. The rearrangement links TRBV14 to TRBJ1-2, with unresolved D. This clonotype was obtained from a human donor with a solid tumor. The sample comprised blood. The CDR3 spells CASSQVSLYYGYTF. The CDR3 nucleotides are TGTGCCAGCAGCCAAGTTTCCTTATACTATGGCTACACCTTC.